The TCR beta chain described here comes from a study of spatial heterogeneity in lung cancer. Study-level information: Raw sequencing reads included, on average, more than ten appearances of each unique TCR and UMI combination.

The V gene's germline CDR1 is ENHRY and CDR2 SYGVKD. The CDR3 covers 14 residues. The ends were cut back, 8 bases at V and 5 bases at J, with 18 bases in the middle. Time point defined: sample taken at primary tumor resection. Sequencing covered unsorted whole RNA taken from tumor, nontumor lung or frozen PBMC. In TCRdb, the 5' RACE reads were re-called with MiXCR into one record per CDR3 protein. The table includes tens of thousands of distinct CDR3 sequences, roughly 7% detected once. This TCR was recovered from a female donor with early-stage non-small cell lung cancer. The chain uses TRBV10-3 and TRBJ1-2; weak D call: TRBD1 (5 bases). The material sequenced was PBMCs, taken at surgery. The CDR3 protein is CAIALGPINYGYTF. The CDR3 nucleotides are TGTGCCATCGCACTGGGACCGATTAATTATGGCTACACCTTC.